This T cell receptor beta chain originates from a study of control samples from healthy donors and cancer patients. Trimming removed 2 bases from V and 0 bases from J, with 9 bases in between. This CDR3 comprises 16 residues. Germline V gene sequence: CDR1 KGHDR, CDR2 SFDVKD. Sequencing used immunoSEQ multiplex PCR; TCRdb keeps in-frame clones, though not all of them. The top ten clones hold more than 1.2% of a sample with roughly 200,000 clones, approximately 92% of them seen once. The rearrangement uses TRBV24-1 and TRBJ2-2; D may be TRBD2 (6 bases). The sequenced sample consisted of blood. The source of this sequence is a man aged 18 to 30 in good health. For the CDR3, the DNA is TGTGCCACCAGTGATTACCGGGACTCGAACACCGGGGAGCTGTTTTTT. This gives the protein CATSDYRDSNTGELFF.